These 18 T cell receptor beta chains were all obtained from the same sample, sequenced in a study of molecular identifiers for immune sequencing clone quantification. MiXCR, applied by TCRdb to the PCR reads, yields one record per CDR3 protein. The table records 550,000 to 750,000 distinct CDR3 sequences, about 20% of them present only once. What was sequenced was naive CD8+ T cells from blood, with Jurkat cell RNA spiked in. The subset: FACS-sorted CD8+CD4-CCR7+CD45RA+ naive T cells. These receptors were collected from a human donor in good health. Some libraries in this study had Jurkat cell RNA spiked in.

As for this clonotype: A much larger clone lies one base from this, so it may be a read error. The V and J genes are TRBV12-3 or TRBV12-4 and TRBJ1-4; a weak D match, TRBD1 (5 bases). The CDR3 contains 14 residues. CDR3 loop: CASSSRQSNGKLFF. DNA for the CDR3: TGTGCCAGCAGCTCAAGACAGAGTAATGGAAAACTGTTTTTT.

The V gene is TRBV12-3 or TRBV12-4, the J gene TRBJ2-4; no clear D gene. This CDR3 has 14 amino acids. Trimming took off 6 bases at V and 0 bases at J, with 9 bases between the two ends. This CDR3 is CASSSALAKNIQYF. The DNA for the CDR3 is TGTGCCAGCAGCTCGGCGTTAGCCAAAAACATTCAGTACTTC.

This clonotype came up many times. The chain has TRBV21-1 and TRBJ2-7; the table's D call, TRBD2, was not checked against the DNA. TRBV21-1 is a documented pseudogene. The CDR3 spans 16 residues. The CDR3 DNA is TGTGCCAGCAGCCATCCCCGGGCCTACAGCTCCTACGAGCAGTACTTC. It codes for CASSHPRAYSSYEQYF.

The rearrangement joins TRBV9 to TRBJ1-2, with TRBD1 identical over 8 bases. V lost 4 bases and J lost 2; bases outside the gene matches: 10. From germline, CDR1 is SGDLS and CDR2 YYNGEE. This CDR3 is built from 16 residues. Here the CDR3 reads CASSSRGTGANYGYTF. CDR3 nucleotides: TGTGCCAGCAGCTCCCGGGGGACAGGAGCAAACTATGGCTACACCTTC.

With respect to this clonotype: Possible read error: a much larger clone is one base away. The chain links TRBV7-9 to TRBJ1-2; TRBD1 agrees at 11 bases. Germline trimming cut 4 bases from V and 5 bases from J; bases unmatched to any gene: 6. The CDR3 sequence is 15 residues long. CDR1 SEHNR and CDR2 FQNEAQ come from the germline V gene (reference sequence). Here the CDR3 DNA reads TGTGCCAGCAGCTACGGACAGGGGGCGGGATATGGCTACACCTTC. Its translation: CASSYGQGAGYGYTF.

This clonotype showed up many times. This chain joins TRBV12-3 or TRBV12-4 and TRBJ1-4; D uncertain. CDR3 length: 13 amino acids. The V gene lost 3 bases and the J gene lost 2 bases, with 4 bases spanning the gap. CDR3 loop: CASSLETNEKLFF. In DNA, the CDR3 is TGTGCCAGCAGTTTGGAGACTAATGAAAAACTGTTTTTT.

Concerning this clonotype itself: This may be a read error: a much more frequent sequence differs by one nucleotide. This chain joins TRBV6-5 and TRBJ1-1; maybe TRBD1 (5 bases). CDR1 is MNHEY, CDR2 SVGAGI, per germline. CDR3 length: 13 residues. CDR3 sequence (DNA): TGTGCCGGCAGTTACTCCAGACAGTATGAAGCTTTCTTT. It yields the protein CAGSYSRQYEAFF.

V is TRBV9 and J is TRBJ2-2; tentative D call: TRBD1 (6 bases). The CDR3 spans 15 residues. The germline gives CDR1 SGDLS, CDR2 YYNGEE. V lost 2 bases to trimming and J lost 4 bases, with 12 bases between them. DNA of the CDR3: TGTGCCAGCAGCGTGGGGACACATCGCACCGGGGAGCTGTTTTTT. Translated: CASSVGTHRTGELFF.

The chain uses TRBV10-1 and TRBJ2-1, with D hard to call. This CDR3 is 14 amino acids long. Trimming cost V 2 bases and J 2 bases, with 7 bases left between them. CDR1 is WNHNN and CDR2 is SYGVQD in the germline V gene (reference sequence). The CDR3 spells CASSETVTYNEQFF. CDR3 bases: TGCGCCAGCAGTGAGACAGTAACCTACAATGAGCAGTTCTTC.

This clonotype was seen many times. The CDR3 reads CSARDTFGFPYEQYF. The DNA for the CDR3 is TGCAGTGCTAGAGATACGTTTGGATTCCCCTACGAGCAGTACTTC. The V and J genes are TRBV20-1 and TRBJ2-7; D is uncertain. Trimming took off 0 bases at V and 2 bases at J, with 14 bases between the two ends. Germline values: CDR1 DFQATT, CDR2 SNEGSKA (reference sequence). This CDR3 spans 15 amino acids.

This clonotype has a count of ten or more. This chain joins TRBV4-3 and TRBJ2-7, with 7 positions matching TRBD1. From germline, CDR1 is LGHNA and CDR2 YSLEER. The CDR3 is made up of 14 amino acids. J lost 5 bases, V lost 4 bases, and 8 bases had no gene match. CDR3 sequence: CASSLRQGVDEQYF. In DNA, the CDR3 is TGCGCCAGCAGCCTAAGACAGGGTGTGGACGAGCAGTACTTC.

This clonotype showed up just once. A much larger clone differs by one base, so this may be a read error. The V and J genes are TRBV20-1 and TRBJ1-1; D remains ambiguous. The CDR3 has 13 amino acids. CDR1 DFQATT and CDR2 SNEGSKA come from the germline V gene (reference sequence). The DNA of the CDR3 is TGCAGTGCCCCCGGGCCCATGAACACTGAAGCTCTCTTT. Amino acid sequence: CSAPGPMNTEALF.

This clonotype was detected ten times or more. The rearrangement links TRBV20-1 to TRBJ1-1; no clear D gene. Germline assignment: CDR1 DFQATT and CDR2 SNEGSKA (reference sequence). The V gene lost 0 bases and the J gene lost 0 bases, with 11 bases spanning the gap. There are 15 residues in the CDR3. This chain's CDR3 is CSAREGRHLNTEAFF. Here the CDR3 DNA reads TGCAGTGCTAGAGAAGGGAGGCACCTGAACACTGAAGCTTTCTTT.

This clonotype was picked up many times. The rearrangement joins TRBV10-3 to TRBJ2-7; tentative D call: TRBD2 (5 bases). In germline, CDR1 is ENHRY, CDR2 SYGVKD. This CDR3 is 15 amino acids long. With 0 bases removed from V and 7 bases from J, the gap between germline ends came to 16 bases. The CDR3 DNA is TGTGCCATCAGTGAGTCGAAGACACCACTAGGGGAGCAGTACTTC. Translating gives CAISESKTPLGEQYF.

This clonotype was found many times. The chain carries TRBV5-1 and TRBJ2-3; TRBD1 aligns across 9 bases. The CDR3 runs 17 residues. J lost 3 bases, V lost 4 bases, and 12 bases had no gene match. CDR1 and CDR2 from the germline V gene are SGHRS and YFSETQ. CDR3 nucleotide sequence: TGCGCCAGCAGCGGCGGGACAGGGTGGAGTATGACAGATACGCAGTATTTT. Its translation is CASSGGTGWSMTDTQYF.

As concerns this clonotype: A much larger clone is a single base away; this may be a read error. This rearrangement joins TRBV6-5 to TRBJ2-1, with D perhaps TRBD2 (5 bases). This CDR3 has 12 amino acids. CDR1 and CDR2 (germline): MNHEY, SVGAGI. CDR3 sequence (DNA): TGTGCCAGCAGTTCGGGAAACAATGAGCAGTCCTTC. It codes for CASSSGNNEQSF.

Details on this clonotype: This may be a read error: a much more frequent sequence differs by one nucleotide. V gene TRBV5-3 combines with J gene TRBJ2-7; TRBD2 matches 10 bases. TRBV5-3 is classed as an ORF, of uncertain function. The CDR3 covers 14 residues. The CDR3 is CASSFSGRTHEQCF. In DNA form, the CDR3 reads TGTGCCAGCAGCTTTAGCGGGAGGACGCACGAGCAGTGCTTC.

This clonotype has only a few counts. A much larger clonotype is one base distant, so this may be a read error. The chain combines TRBV28 with TRBJ1-4; the D gene is possibly TRBD1 (5 bases). V was shortened by 5 bases and J by 2 bases, with 15 bases between the two germline ends. Germline V gene lookup returns CDR1 MDHEN and CDR2 SYDVKM. The CDR3 is made up of 16 amino acids. The CDR3 DNA reads TGTGCCAGCAGTCCTCCCGCCAGGGCGACTAATGAAAAACTGTTTTTT. Residues: CASSPPARATNEKLFF.